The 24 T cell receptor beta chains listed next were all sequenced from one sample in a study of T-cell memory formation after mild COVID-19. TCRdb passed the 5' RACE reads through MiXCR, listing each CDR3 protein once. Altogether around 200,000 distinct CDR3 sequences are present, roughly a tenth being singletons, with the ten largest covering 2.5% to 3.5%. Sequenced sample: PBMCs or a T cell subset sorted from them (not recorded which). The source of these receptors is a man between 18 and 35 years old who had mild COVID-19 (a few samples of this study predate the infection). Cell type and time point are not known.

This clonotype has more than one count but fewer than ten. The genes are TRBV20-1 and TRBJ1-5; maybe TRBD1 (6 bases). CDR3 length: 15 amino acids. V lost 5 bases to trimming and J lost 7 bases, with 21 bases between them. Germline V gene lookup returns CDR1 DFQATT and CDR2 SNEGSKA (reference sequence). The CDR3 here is CSAYPGGSFGQPQHF. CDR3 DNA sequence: TGCAGTGCTTATCCCGGGGGCTCCTTCGGGCAGCCCCAGCATTTT.

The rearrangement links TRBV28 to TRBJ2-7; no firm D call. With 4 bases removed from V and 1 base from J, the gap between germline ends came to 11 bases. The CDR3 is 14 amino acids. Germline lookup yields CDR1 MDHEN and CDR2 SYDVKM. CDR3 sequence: CASSSTRLSYEQYF. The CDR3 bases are TGTGCCAGCAGTTCCACACGTCTGTCCTACGAGCAGTACTTC.

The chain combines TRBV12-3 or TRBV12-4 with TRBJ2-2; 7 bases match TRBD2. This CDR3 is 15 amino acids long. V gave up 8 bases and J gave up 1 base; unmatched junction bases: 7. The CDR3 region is CASRPGTKNTGELFF. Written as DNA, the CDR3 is TGTGCCAGCCGACCTGGGACTAAGAACACCGGGGAGCTGTTTTTT.

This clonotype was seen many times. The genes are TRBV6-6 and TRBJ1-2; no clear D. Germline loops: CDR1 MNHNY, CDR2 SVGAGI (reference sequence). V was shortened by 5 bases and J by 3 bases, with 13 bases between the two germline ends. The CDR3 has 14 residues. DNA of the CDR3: TGTGCCAGCAGTGAGCCCGGTGGATACTATGGCTACACCTTC. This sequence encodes CASSEPGGYYGYTF.

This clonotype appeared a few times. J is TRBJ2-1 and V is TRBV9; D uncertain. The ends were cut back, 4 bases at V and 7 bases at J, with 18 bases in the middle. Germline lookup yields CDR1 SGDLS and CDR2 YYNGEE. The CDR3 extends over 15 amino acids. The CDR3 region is CASSLNSLTSNEQFF. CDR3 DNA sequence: TGTGCCAGCAGCCTCAACAGTCTCACATCAAATGAGCAGTTCTTC.

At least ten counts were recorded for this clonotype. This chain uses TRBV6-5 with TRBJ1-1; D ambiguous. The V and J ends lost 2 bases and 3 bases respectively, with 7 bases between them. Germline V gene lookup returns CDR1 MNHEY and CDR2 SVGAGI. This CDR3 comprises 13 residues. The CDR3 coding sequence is TGTGCCAGCAGTTACCTACAAGACACTGAAGCTTTCTTT. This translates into CASSYLQDTEAFF.

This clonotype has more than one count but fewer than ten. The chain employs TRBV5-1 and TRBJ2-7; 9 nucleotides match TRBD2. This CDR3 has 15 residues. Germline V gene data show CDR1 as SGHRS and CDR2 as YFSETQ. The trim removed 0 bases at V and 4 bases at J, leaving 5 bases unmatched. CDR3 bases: TGCGCCAGCAGCTTGGTTCCTAGCGGGGCGTACGAGCAGTACGTC. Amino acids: CASSLVPSGAYEQYV.

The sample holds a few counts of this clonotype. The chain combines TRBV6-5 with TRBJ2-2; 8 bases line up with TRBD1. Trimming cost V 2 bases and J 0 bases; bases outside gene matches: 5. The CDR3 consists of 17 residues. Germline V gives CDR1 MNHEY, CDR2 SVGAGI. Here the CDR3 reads CASSYLGQGTNTGELFF. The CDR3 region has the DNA TGTGCCAGCAGTTACCTTGGACAGGGTACGAACACCGGGGAGCTGTTTTTT.

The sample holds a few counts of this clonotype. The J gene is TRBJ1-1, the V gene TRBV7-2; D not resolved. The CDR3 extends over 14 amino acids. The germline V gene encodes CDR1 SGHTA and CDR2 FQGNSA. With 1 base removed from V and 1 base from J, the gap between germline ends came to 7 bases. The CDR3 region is CASSLDPRNTEAFF. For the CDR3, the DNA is TGTGCCAGCAGCTTAGATCCGAGGAACACTGAAGCTTTCTTT.

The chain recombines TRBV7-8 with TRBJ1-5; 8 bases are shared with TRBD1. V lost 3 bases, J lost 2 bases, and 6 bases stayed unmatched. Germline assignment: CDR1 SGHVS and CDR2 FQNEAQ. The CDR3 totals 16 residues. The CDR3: CASSLDRARGNQPQHF. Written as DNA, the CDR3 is TGTGCCAGCAGCTTGGACAGGGCCAGAGGCAATCAGCCCCAGCATTTT. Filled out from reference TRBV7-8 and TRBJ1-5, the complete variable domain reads GAGVSQSPRYKVAKRGQDVALRCDPISGHVSLFWYQQALGQGPEFLTYFQNEAQLDKSGLPSDRFFAERPEGSVSTLKIQRTQQEDSAVYLCASSLDRARGNQPQHFGDGTRLSIL.

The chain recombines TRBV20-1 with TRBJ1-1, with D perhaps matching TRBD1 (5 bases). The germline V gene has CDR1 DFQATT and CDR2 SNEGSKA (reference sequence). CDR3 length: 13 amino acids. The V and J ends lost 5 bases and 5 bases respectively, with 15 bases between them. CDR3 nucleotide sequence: TGCAGTGCTCACGCGGGGAGGGGAACTGAAGCTTTCTTT. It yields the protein CSAHAGRGTEAFF.

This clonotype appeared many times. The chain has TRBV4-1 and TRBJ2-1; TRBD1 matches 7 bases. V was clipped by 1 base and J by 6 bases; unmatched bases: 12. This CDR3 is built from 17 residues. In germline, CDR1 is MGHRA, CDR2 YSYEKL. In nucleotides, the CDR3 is TGCGCCAGCAGCCAAGGTCGGGGACAGACTATACGCAATGAGCAGTTCTTC. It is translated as CASSQGRGQTIRNEQFF.

Written as DNA, the CDR3 is TGTGCCAGCAGTCACGCGGGGGGGATCTCCTACGAGCAGTACTTC. It encodes CASSHAGGISYEQYF. The V call is TRBV6-2 or TRBV6-3, the J call TRBJ2-7; 9 bases agree with TRBD2. Losses at the gene ends were 5 bases for V and 0 bases for J; bases not matched to a gene: 5. The CDR3 is 15 amino acids. The germline CDR1 and CDR2 sequences are MNHEY and SVGEGT.

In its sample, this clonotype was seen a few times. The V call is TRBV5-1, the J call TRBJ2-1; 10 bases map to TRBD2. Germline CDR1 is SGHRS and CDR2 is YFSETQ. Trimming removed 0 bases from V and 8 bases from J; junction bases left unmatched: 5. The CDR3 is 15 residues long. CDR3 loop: CASSLGSGGRDEQFF. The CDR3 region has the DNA TGCGCCAGCAGCTTGGGTAGCGGGGGGCGCGATGAGCAGTTCTTC.

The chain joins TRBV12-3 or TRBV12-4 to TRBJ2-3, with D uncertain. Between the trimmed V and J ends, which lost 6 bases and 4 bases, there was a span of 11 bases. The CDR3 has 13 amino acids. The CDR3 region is CASSLLGADTQYF. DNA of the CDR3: TGTGCCAGCAGCTTGCTAGGCGCAGATACGCAGTATTTT.

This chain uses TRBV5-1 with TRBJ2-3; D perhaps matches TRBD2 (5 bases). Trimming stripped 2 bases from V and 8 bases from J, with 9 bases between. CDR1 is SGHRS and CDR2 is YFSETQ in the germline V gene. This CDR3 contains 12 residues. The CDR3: CASSLDGGTQYF. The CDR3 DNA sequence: TGCGCCAGCAGCTTAGACGGAGGTACGCAGTATTTT.

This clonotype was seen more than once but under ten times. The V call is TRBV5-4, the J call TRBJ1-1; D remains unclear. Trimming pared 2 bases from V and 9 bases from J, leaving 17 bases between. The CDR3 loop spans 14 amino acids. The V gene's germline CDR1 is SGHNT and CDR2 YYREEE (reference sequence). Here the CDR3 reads CASSFGERLGKAFF. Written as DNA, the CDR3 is TGTGCCAGCAGCTTTGGCGAGAGGTTGGGGAAAGCTTTCTTT.

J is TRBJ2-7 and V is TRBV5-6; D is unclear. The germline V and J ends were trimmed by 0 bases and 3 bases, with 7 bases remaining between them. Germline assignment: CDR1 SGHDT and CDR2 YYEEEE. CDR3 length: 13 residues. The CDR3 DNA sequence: TGTGCCAGCAGCTTGGGACTTGACTACGAGCAGTACGTC. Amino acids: CASSLGLDYEQYV.

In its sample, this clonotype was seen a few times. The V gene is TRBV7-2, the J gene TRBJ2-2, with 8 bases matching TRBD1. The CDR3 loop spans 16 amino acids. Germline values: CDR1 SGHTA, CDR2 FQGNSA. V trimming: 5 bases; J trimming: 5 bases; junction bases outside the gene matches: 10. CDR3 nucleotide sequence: TGTGCCAGCAGCCCCCGGGGAACAGGGGGAACCGGGGAGCTGTTTTTT. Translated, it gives CASSPRGTGGTGELFF.

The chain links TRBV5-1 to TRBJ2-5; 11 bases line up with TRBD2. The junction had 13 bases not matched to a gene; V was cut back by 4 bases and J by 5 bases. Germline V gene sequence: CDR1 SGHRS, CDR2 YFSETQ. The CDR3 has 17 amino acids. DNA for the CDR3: TGCGCCAGCAGCCCAGTTTCCGGGACTAGCGGCAGGGAGACCCAGTACTTC. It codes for CASSPVSGTSGRETQYF.

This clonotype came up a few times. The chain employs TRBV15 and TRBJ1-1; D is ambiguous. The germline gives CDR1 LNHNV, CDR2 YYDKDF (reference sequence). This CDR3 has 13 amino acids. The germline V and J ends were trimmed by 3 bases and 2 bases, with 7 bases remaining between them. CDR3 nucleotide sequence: TGTGCCACCAGCAGCCTACTAAACACTGAAGCTTTCTTT. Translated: CATSSLLNTEAFF.

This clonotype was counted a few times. In DNA, the CDR3 is TGTGCCAGCTACCAAGGACAGAACACTGAAGCTTTCTTT. Translating it yields CASYQGQNTEAFF. The rearrangement uses TRBV18 and TRBJ1-1; perhaps TRBD1 as D (5 bases). Germline CDR1 reads KGHSH; CDR2 reads LQKENI. The germline V and J ends were trimmed by 7 bases and 1 base, with 10 bases remaining between them. This CDR3 has 13 residues.

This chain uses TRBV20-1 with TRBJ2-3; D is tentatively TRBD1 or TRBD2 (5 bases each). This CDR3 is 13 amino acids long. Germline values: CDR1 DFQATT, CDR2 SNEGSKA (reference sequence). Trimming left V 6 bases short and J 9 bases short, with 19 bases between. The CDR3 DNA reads TGCAGTGCACCTCCTCCTGGAGGACACACGCAGTATTTT. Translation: CSAPPPGGHTQYF.

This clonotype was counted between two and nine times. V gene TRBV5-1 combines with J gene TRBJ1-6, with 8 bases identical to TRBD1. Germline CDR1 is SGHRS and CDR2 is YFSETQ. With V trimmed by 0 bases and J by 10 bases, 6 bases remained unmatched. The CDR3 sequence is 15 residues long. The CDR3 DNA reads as TGCGCCAGCAGCTTGGGGCGGACAGGGAACTCACCCCTCCACTTT. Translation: CASSLGRTGNSPLHF.